This T cell receptor (beta chain) was identified in a study of cytomegalovirus exposure and HLA in healthy donors. Study details: There were 90 million to 140 million unique TCR beta sequences, drawn from roughly 200 million T cells, in an earlier analysis.

Vbeta (60) and Jbeta (13) primers were used in the PCR. Profiled with immunoSEQ multiplex PCR; TCRdb holds only in-frame clones, not every one. The table lists around 120,000 clones, about four fifths of them singletons. Trimming took off 4 bases at V and 3 bases at J, with 16 bases between the two ends. From germline, CDR1 is SEHNR and CDR2 FQNEAQ (reference sequence). This CDR3 has 15 residues. The J gene is TRBJ2-7, the V gene TRBV7-9; weak D call: TRBD2 (5 bases). This TCR was recovered from a male donor in good health and CMV-seropositive. Specimen: PBMCs. This CDR3 reads CASSSPRGTYYEQYF. CDR3 DNA sequence: TGTGCCAGCAGCTCTCCCCGGGGAACTTACTACGAGCAGTACTTC.